This TCR beta chain appears in the sequencing data of a study of shared clonotypes between healthy human individuals. From germline, CDR1 is SGDLS and CDR2 YYNGEE. V shed 0 bases and J shed 6 bases, with 11 bases lying between them. This CDR3 comprises 14 residues. Only CD45RO-negative cells positively selected for CCR7 counted as naive CD8 cells, so terminally differentiated effector memory CD45RA+ cells were excluded. Sequencing used immunoSEQ multiplex PCR; TCRdb keeps in-frame clones, though not all of them. The sample contains around 1.9 million clones, 93% of which appear only once. Remarks on this clone: Other DNA sequences in this sample translate to the same CDR3.

The rearrangement joins TRBV9 to TRBJ2-3; the D call may be TRBD1 or TRBD2 (6 bases each). This receptor was identified in a man younger than 35 in good health. Some clones in this sample may be carry-over from other donors' samples. The sequencing sample was made of naive CD8+ T cells from PBMCs. Here the CDR3 reads CASSVGRGADTQYF. The CDR3 bases are TGTGCCAGCAGCGTAGGGAGGGGGGCGGATACGCAGTATTTT. Filled out from reference TRBV9 and TRBJ2-3, the complete variable domain reads DSGVTQTPKHLITATGQRVTLRCSPRSGDLSVYWYQQSLDQGLQFLIQYYNGEERAKGNILERFSAQQFPDLHSELNLSSLELGDSALYFCASSVGRGADTQYFGPGTRLTVL.